This T cell receptor beta chain was sequenced in a study of T cells in Graves' hyperthyroidism and ophthalmopathy. This clonotype has at least ten counts. The CDR3 has 17 residues. Germline lookup yields CDR1 SGHAT and CDR2 FQDESV (reference sequence). After removal of 6 bases from V and 0 bases from J, the junction contained 9 bases not matched to a gene. RNA transcripts were the template for amplifying TCR beta CDR3 regions. The TCR CDR3 first-round RT-PCR relied on the HTBI primer set. TCRdb fed the multiplex PCR reads into MiXCR, producing one record per CDR3 protein. The sample carries 500,000 to 750,000 distinct CDR3 sequences, less than 20% recorded once.

Sequenced material: blood. The genes are TRBV11-1 and TRBJ2-7; 12 bases align to TRBD2. The clonotype was recovered from a woman in her twenties or thirties with Graves' hyperthyroidism. The CDR3 DNA follows: TGTGCCAGCAGGCCTGCCGGGACTAGCGGGTTCTCCTACGAGCAGTACTTC. Translation gives CASRPAGTSGFSYEQYF. Supplemented by reference TRBV11-1 and TRBJ2-7, the full variable domain reads EAEVAQSPRYKITEKSQAVAFWCDPISGHATLYWYRQILGQGPELLVQFQDESVVDDSQLPKDRFSAERLKGVDSTLKIQPAELGDSAMYLCASRPAGTSGFSYEQYFGPGTRLTVT.